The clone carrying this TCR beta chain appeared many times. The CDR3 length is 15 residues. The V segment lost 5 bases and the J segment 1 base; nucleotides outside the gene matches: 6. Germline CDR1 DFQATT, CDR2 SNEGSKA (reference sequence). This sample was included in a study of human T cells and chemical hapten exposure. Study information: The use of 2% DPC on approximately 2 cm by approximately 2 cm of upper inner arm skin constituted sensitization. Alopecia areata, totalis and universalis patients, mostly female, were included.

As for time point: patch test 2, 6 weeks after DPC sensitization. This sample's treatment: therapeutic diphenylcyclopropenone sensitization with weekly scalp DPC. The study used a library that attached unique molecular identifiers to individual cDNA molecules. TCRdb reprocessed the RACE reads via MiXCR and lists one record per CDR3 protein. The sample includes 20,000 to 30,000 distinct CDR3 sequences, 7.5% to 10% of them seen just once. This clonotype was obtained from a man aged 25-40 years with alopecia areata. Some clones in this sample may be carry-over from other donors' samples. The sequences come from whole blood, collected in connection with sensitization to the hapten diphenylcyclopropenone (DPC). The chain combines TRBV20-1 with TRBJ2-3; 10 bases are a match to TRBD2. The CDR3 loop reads CSAPPSGSGTDTQYF. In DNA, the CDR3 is TGCAGTGCTCCTCCTAGCGGGAGCGGCACAGATACGCAGTATTTT.